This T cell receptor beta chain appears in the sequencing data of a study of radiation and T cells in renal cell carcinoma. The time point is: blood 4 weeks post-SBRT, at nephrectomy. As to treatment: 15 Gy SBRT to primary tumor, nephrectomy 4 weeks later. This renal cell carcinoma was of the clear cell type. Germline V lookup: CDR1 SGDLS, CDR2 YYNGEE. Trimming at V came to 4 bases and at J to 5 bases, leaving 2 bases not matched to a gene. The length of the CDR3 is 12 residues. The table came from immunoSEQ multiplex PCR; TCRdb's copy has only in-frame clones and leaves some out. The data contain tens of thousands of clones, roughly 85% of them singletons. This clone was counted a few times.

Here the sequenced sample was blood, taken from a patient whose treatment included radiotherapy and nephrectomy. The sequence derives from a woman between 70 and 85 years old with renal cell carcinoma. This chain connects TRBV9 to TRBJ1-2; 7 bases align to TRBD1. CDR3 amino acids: CASSSQGYGYTF. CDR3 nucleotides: TGTGCCAGCAGCTCACAGGGGTATGGCTACACCTTC.